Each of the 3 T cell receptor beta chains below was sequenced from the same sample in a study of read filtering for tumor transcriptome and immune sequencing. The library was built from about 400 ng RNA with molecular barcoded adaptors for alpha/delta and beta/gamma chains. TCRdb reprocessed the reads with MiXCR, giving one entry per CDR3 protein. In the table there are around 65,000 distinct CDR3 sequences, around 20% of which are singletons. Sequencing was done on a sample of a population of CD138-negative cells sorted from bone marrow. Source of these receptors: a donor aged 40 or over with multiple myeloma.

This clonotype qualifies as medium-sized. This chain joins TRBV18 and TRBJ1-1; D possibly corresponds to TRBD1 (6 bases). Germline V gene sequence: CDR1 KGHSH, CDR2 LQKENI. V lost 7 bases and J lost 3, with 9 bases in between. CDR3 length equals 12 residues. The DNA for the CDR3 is TGTGCCAGCTTAAGACAGGACACTGAAGCTTTCTTT. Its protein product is CASLRQDTEAFF.

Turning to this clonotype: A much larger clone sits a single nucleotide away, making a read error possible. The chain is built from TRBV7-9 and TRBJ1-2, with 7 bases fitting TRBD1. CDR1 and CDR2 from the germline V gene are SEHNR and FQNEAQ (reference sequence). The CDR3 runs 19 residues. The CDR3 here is CTSSLGRGDSVNPIYGYTF. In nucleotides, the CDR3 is TGTACCAGCAGCTTAGGAAGGGGGGACAGCGTAAACCCAATCTATGGCTACACCTTC.

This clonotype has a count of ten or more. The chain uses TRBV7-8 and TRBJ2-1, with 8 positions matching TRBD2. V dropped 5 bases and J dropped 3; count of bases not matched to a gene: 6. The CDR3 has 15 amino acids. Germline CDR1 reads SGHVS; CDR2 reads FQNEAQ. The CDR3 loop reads CASSLRLANYNEQFF. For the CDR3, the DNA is TGTGCCAGCAGCCTGAGACTAGCGAACTACAATGAGCAGTTCTTC. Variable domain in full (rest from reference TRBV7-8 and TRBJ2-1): GAGVSQSPRYKVAKRGQDVALRCDPISGHVSLFWYQQALGQGPEFLTYFQNEAQLDKSGLPSDRFFAERPEGSVSTLKIQRTQQEDSAVYLCASSLRLANYNEQFFGPGTRLTVL.